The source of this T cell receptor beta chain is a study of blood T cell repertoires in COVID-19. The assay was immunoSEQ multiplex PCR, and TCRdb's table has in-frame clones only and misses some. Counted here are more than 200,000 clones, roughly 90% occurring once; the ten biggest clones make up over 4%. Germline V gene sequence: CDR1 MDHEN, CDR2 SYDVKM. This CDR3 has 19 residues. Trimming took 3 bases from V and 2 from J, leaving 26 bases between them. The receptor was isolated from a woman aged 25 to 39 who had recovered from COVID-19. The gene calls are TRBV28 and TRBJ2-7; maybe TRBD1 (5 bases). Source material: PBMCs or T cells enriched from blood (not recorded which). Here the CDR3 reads CASSFGVFDGTGITYEQYF. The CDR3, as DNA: TGTGCCAGCAGTTTTGGCGTGTTCGACGGCACAGGCATCACCTACGAGCAGTACTTC.